Below are 2 T cell receptor beta chains sequenced from a single sample in a study of blood T cell repertoires in COVID-19. TCRdb's table, derived via immunoSEQ multiplex PCR, lists solely in-frame clones and lacks some. The sample contains 250,000 to 300,000 clones, 80% to 90% of which appear only once. Sequencing was performed on PBMCs or T cells enriched from blood (not recorded which). All receptors derive from a woman aged 50 to 60 who had recovered from COVID-19.

This sequence joins TRBV12-3 or TRBV12-4 and TRBJ2-1; D might be TRBD2 (7 bases). This CDR3 has 13 amino acids. V lost 1 base and J 15 bases, leaving 16 bases between the germline ends. CDR3: CASSLGRRGGRFF. CDR3 DNA: TGTGCCAGCAGTTTAGGTCGACGCGGGGGCCGGTTCTTC.

V gene TRBV11-2 combines with J gene TRBJ1-3; tentative D call: TRBD1 (5 bases). V was trimmed by 9 bases and J by 2 bases, leaving 8 bases between them. Germline lookup yields CDR1 SGHAT and CDR2 FQNNGV. The CDR3 loop spans 12 amino acids. The CDR3 DNA sequence: TGTGCCAGTCAGGGAACTGGAAACACCATATATTTT. Protein: CASQGTGNTIYF.